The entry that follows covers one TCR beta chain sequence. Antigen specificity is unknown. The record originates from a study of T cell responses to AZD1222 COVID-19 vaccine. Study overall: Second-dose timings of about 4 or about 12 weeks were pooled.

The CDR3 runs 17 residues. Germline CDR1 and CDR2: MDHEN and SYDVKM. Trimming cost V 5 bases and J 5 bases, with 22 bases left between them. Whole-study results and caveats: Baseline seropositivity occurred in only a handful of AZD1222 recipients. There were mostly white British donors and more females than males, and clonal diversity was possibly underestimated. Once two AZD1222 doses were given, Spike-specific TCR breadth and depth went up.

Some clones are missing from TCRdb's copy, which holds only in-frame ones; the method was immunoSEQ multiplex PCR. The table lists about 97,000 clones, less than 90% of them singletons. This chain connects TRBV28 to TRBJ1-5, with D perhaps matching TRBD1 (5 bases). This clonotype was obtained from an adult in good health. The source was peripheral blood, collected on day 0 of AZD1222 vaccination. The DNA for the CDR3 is TGTGCCAGCAGTCCAACCATGGACCCACGAGGGGATCAGCCCCAGCATTTT. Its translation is CASSPTMDPRGDQPQHF.